This T cell receptor (beta chain) was recovered during a study of shared clonotypes between healthy human individuals. Study in general: The plates for each donor numbered three CD4 naive, three CD4 memory, two CD8 naive and one CD8 memory.

As for this clone: As yet, its antigen is unknown. The germline gene is not matched at one end of the junction; a read error may be the cause.

Whole-study results and caveats: Naive subsets usually exceeded memory subsets in estimated richness. Limited genetic and exposure-history diversity came from having few donors.

Germline loops: CDR1 SGHDN, CDR2 FVKESK. This CDR3 has 14 amino acids. Profiling relied on immunoSEQ multiplex PCR, and the TCRdb table lists in-frame clones only, not all of them. The table lists 2 million to 2.5 million clones, 90% to 95% of them singletons. Positive CCR7 selection of CD45RO-negative cells yielded the naive CD8 cells, and terminally differentiated effector memory CD45RA+ cells were excluded. The sequencing sample was made of naive CD8+ T cells from PBMCs. This clonotype originated in a man younger than 35 in good health. Some clones in this sample may be carry-over from other donors' samples. The chain employs TRBV14 and TRBJ2-7; tentatively, D is TRBD1 or TRBD2 (5 bases each). CDR3 bases: TGTGCCAGTAGCCACTTCCGGGACGGCTACGAGCAGTACTTC. Translation gives CASSHFRDGYEQYF.